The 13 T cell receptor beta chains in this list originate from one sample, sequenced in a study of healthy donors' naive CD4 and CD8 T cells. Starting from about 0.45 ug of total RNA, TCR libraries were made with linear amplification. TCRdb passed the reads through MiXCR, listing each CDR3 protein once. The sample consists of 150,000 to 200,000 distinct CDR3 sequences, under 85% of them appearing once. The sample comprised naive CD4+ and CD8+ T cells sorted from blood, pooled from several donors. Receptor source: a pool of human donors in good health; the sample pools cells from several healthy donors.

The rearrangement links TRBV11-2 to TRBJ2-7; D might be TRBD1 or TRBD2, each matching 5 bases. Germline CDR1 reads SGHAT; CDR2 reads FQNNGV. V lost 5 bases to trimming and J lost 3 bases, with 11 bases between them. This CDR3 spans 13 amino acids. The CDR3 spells CASSLRDGYEQYF. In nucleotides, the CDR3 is TGTGCCAGCAGCCTCCGGGACGGCTACGAGCAGTACTTC.

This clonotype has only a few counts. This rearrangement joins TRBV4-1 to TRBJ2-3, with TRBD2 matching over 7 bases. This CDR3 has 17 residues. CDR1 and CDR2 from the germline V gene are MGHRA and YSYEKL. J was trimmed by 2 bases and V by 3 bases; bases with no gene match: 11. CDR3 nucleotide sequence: TGCGCCAGCAGCCAGGTAGGTCGGGACTACCCCACAGATACGCAGTATTTT. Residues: CASSQVGRDYPTDTQYF.

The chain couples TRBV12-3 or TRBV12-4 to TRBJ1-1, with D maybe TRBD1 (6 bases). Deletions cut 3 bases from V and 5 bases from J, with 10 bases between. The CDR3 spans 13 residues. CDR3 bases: TGTGCCAGCAGTTTTTGGACAGAGACTGAAGCTTTCTTT. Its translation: CASSFWTETEAFF.

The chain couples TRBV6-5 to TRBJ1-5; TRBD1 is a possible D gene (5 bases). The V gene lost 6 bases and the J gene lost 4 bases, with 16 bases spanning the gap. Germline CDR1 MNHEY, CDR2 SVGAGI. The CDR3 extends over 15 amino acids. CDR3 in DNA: TGTGCCAGCAGCCGTACCGGGACGGATAATCAGCCCCAGCATTTT. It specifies CASSRTGTDNQPQHF.

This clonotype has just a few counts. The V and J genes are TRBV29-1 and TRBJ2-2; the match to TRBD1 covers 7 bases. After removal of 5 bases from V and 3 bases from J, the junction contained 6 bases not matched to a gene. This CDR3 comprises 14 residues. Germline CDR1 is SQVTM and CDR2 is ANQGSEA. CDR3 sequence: CSVYRGTDTGELFF. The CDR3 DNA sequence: TGCAGCGTTTATAGGGGGACAGACACCGGGGAGCTGTTTTTT.

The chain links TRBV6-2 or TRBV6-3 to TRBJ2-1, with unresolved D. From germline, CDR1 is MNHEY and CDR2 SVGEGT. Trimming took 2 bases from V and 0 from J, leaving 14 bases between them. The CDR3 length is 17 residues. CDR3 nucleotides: TGTGCCAGCAGTTACGTTTTAGCTACGACCTCCTACAATGAGCAGTTCTTC. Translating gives CASSYVLATTSYNEQFF.

CDR3: CAWTGPSYGYTF. Here the CDR3 DNA reads TGTGCCTGGACTGGGCCCTCCTATGGCTACACCTTC. This chain connects TRBV30 to TRBJ1-2; D unclear. V was pared by 4 bases and J by 4 bases, with 10 bases between. The V gene's germline CDR1 is GTSNPN and CDR2 SVGIG (reference sequence). The CDR3 sequence is 12 residues long.

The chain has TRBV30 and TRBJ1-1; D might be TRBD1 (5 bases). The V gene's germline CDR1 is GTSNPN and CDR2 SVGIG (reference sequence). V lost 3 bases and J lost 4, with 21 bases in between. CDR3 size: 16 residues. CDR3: CAWRRRRGAGGTEAFF. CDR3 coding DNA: TGTGCCTGGAGGCGCCGCCGTGGGGCGGGTGGCACTGAAGCTTTCTTT.

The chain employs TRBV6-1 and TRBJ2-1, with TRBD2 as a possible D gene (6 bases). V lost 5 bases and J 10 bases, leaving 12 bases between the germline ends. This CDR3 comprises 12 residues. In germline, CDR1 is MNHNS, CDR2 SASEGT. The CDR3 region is CASSLTSVEQFF. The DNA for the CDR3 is TGTGCCAGCAGTCTGACTAGTGTGGAGCAGTTCTTC.

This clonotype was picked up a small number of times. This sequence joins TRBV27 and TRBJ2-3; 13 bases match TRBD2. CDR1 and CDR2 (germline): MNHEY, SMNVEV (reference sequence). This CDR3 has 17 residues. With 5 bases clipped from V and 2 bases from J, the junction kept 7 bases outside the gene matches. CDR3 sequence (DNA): TGTGCCAGCAGTATCCGGACTAGCGGGAGTACCACAGATACGCAGTATTTT. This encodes CASSIRTSGSTTDTQYF.

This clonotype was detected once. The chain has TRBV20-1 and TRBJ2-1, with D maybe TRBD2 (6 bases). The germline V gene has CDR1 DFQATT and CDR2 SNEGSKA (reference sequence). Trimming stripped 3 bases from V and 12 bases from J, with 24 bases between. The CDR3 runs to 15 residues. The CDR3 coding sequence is TGCAGTGCTAGTCTACGTGATCTCGGAACCGGGGGGCAGTTCTTC. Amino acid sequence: CSASLRDLGTGGQFF.

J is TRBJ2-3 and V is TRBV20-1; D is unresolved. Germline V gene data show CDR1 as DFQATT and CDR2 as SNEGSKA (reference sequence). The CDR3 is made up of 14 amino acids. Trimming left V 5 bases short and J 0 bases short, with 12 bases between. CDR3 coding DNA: TGCAGTGCTGGCCAGCTAACTAGCACAGATACGCAGTATTTT. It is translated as CSAGQLTSTDTQYF.

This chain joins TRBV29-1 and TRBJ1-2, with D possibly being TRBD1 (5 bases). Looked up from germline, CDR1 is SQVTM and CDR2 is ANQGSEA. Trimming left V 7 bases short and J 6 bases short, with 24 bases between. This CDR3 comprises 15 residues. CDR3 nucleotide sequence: TGCAGCGGTCCGGGGGTCGTTCAATCGGAGGATGGCTACACCTTC. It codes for CSGPGVVQSEDGYTF.